This T cell receptor (beta chain) comes out of a study of blood T cell repertoires in COVID-19. This CDR3 spans 15 amino acids. Germline CDR1 is LNHDA and CDR2 is SQIVND (reference sequence). The V gene lost 1 base and the J gene lost 9 bases, with 16 bases spanning the gap. Participants were aged about 18 to 95 years, lived in about two dozen US areas, and enrolled virtually. Each participant's cohort was designated according to participant-reported clinical history. Study processing details: From reference gene primer amplification, estimates of nucleated cell counts were derived. The assay was immunoSEQ multiplex PCR, and TCRdb's table has in-frame clones only and misses some. V, J and clone size reflect that table, while D and trimming were determined from the DNA. This sample carries 150,000 to 200,000 clones, roughly 82% of them seen once, and the ten largest clones take roughly 5.2%.

The chain couples TRBV19 to TRBJ1-5; D is unclear. This sequence was found in a woman aged 55 to 70 with acute COVID-19. The specimen was PBMCs or T cells enriched from blood (not recorded which). Here the CDR3 DNA reads TGTGCCAGTAGTATAGCCGGCCTGCCTGGGAGGCCCCAGCATTTT. This codes for CASSIAGLPGRPQHF.